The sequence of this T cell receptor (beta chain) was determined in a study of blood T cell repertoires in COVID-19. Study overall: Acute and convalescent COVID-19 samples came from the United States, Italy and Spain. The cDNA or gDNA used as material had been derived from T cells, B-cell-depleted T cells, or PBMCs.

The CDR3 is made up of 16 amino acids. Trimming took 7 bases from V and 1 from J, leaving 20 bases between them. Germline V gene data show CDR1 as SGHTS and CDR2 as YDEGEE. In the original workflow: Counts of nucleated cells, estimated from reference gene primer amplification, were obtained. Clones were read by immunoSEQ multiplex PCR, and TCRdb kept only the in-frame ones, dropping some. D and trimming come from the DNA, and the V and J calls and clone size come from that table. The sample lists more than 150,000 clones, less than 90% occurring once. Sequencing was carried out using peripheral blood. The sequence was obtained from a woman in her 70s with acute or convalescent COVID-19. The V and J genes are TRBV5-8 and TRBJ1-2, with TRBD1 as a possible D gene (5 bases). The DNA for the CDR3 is TGTGCCAGCCGAAGAACCCCACCTCAGGGTAACTATGGCTACACCTTC. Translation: CASRRTPPQGNYGYTF.